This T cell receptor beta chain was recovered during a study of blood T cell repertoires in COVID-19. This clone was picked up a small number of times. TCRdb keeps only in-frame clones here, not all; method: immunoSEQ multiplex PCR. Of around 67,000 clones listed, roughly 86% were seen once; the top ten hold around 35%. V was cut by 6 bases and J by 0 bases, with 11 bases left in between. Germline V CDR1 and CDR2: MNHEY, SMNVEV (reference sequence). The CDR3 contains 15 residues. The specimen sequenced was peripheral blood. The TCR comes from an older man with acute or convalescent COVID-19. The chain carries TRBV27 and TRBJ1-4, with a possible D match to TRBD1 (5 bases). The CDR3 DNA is TGTGCCAGCAGAGACAGAACAGCAACTAATGAAAAACTGTTTTTT. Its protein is CASRDRTATNEKLFF. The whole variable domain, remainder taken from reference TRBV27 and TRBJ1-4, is EAQVTQNPRYLITVTGKKLTVTCSQNMNHEYMSWYRQDPGLGLRQIYYSMNVEVTDKGDVPEGYKVSRKEKRNFPLILESPSPNQTSLYFCASRDRTATNEKLFFGSGTQLSVL.